What follows describes a single T cell receptor (beta chain). The antigen it binds to is not known. Per-base qualities were not stored, and no clone one base away is much larger. Receptor libraries were prepared by the immunoSEQ multiplex PCR assay. The multiplex PCR relied on a mix of 60 forward primers for TCR Vbeta segments and 13 reverse primers for TCR Jbeta segments. A multiplex PCR assay on genomic DNA amplified the CDR3 region of rearranged TCR beta genes. Amplified TCR beta libraries were sequenced as 87-base-pair reads on the Illumina HiSeq System. In the original analysis: A later analysis counted approximately 76 million unique TCR beta chains across the 666 repertoires, and some 11 million of these chains were shared by at least two donors. Raw reads were error-corrected and collapsed into unique sequences by a nearest-neighbor algorithm in which closely related sequences were merged to remove PCR and sequencing errors. To assign V, D and J gene segments, CDR3 sequences were aligned to IMGT reference sequences. For a sequence to be retained, a match of at least six nucleotides was required to both a V gene segment and a J gene segment. A rearrangement counted as productive if the CDR3 had no stop codons and remained in frame with V and J, and every other rearrangement counted as non-productive. Following IMGT convention, CDR3 was defined as the stretch from the second conserved V-encoded cysteine to the conserved J-encoded phenylalanine. The earlier analysis of some 550 of the donors excluded any sequence lacking an unambiguous match to a single V gene segment. An earlier analysis of several hundred of the donors classified V segments as functional when productive rearrangements were above 56.7% and as segregating when the standard deviation between donors was above 5%. To diagnose cytomegalovirus status from the catalog of TCR beta chain sequences, a statistical classification framework was built. V and J gene assignment, in a later analysis, came from comparing TCR nucleotide sequences with IMGT/GENE-DB human TR gene sequences. In a later analysis, CDR3 sequences and most-parsimonious VDJ recombination scenarios were assigned using the TCRdist pipeline. In a later analysis, each TCR beta chain was defined by its CDR3 amino acid sequence together with its V-gene family, and reads lacking a unique V-gene family were excluded. As a way to deal with suspected cross-contamination and a sequencing artifact, a later analysis dropped 640 or so nucleotide sequences that were highly shared and had low generation probability. In a later analysis, a clonal expansion index was calculated for each public chain from normalized within-repertoire ranks of inferred template counts. In a later analysis, generation probabilities were computed with a VDJ recombination model fitted to out-of-frame rearrangements, and the resulting probabilities were checked against IGoR. In a later analysis, hypergeometric tests were used to score TCR-TCR, TCR-HLA and TCR-CMV co-occurrence, with a repertoire-size bias correction applied to TCR pairs. False discovery rates were estimated in a later analysis by permuting HLA or CMV assignments 20 times. In a later analysis, co-occurring TCRs were grouped using DBSCAN, and TCRdist sequence similarity was added for clustering within HLA-allele-positive subsets. For co-occurrence clustering, repertoires with fewer than 30,000 or more than 120,000 public chains were excluded, along with about five repertoires with anomalous nucleotide sharing. This is the immuneACCESS table as TCRdb keeps it, with only in-frame sequences that have V and J called. A part of the clones is gone; compared with another copy, unresolved V genes explain less than half, and the rest is unexplained. From that table come the V and J calls and clone size; the DNA was used to work out D and trimming. This sample has 100,000 or so clones in its table, and 12% of those were observed once. 15% to 20% of the sample rests with the top ten.

The cohort was made up of under 800 healthy bone marrow donors. Cohort members were all nominally healthy when sampled, although unrecorded immune exposures were likely present. The donor tested CMV seropositive, placing the donor among the approximately 290 seropositive members of the cohort. Every donor gave a peripheral blood sample, and the peripheral blood mononuclear cells from that sample were used for TCR beta sequencing. The Qiagen DNeasy Blood Extraction Kit was used to extract genomic DNA from the blood cell samples. This specimen belongs to a study of cytomegalovirus exposure and HLA in healthy donors listed by TCRdb under 2017. About the study as a whole: In an earlier analysis of some 550 of the donors, 250 to 350 Gb of sequence data and 90 million to 130 million unique TCR beta sequences from some 170 million T cells were reported. Every repertoire in the discovery cohort had been generated on one and the same sequencing platform. An earlier analysis of about 620 of the donors applied high-throughput TCR beta sequencing to assess whether each TCR beta V gene segment acted as functional or pseudogenic. The genetic ancestry cluster associated with self-reported Caucasian donors included 65% to 90% of the roughly 400 genotyped donors. The later analysis used no new phenotypic data to find candidate immune exposures, relying instead on TCR beta sequences and their occurrence across donors. Because of strong linkage in the cohort, roughly five DR-DQ haplotypes were treated as single units for association and clustering. Typing coverage varied by locus: roughly 620-640 donors for A, B, C, DRB1 and DQB1; 500 to 550 for DQA1; approximately 570 for DPA1; approximately 490 for DPB1. High-throughput TCR immunosequencing, statistical association of individual TCRs with disease status, and machine learning were combined to predict cytomegalovirus infection status. A later genetic analysis used genome-wide SNP genotypes for about 60% of the roughly 700 donors, treating that subset as a discovery cohort. On average, 235,054 unique TCR beta nucleotide sequences were sequenced per donor among 398 genotyped donors of the cohort, with about 19% of those sequences being non-productive. Donor age, sex, ethnicity and CMV serostatus were collected together with the repertoire data. The study aimed to test whether signatures of past pathogen exposure could be identified by cataloging public T cell receptors. Class I and class II HLA loci were covered by the typing at four-digit resolution. A later analysis re-examined previously published TCR beta repertoires from 500 to 700 donors and added high-resolution HLA genotyping to investigate patterns of TCR occurrence. A separate validation cohort of roughly 120 different subjects was used in addition to the approximately 640-subject first cohort. The study used immunosequencing to profile the T cell repertoires of several hundred subjects and linked those repertoires to cytomegalovirus serostatus. About 310 gigabases of sequencing data and roughly 90 million unique TCR sequences were included in an early release covering 550 to 650 HLA-typed donors. Beyond this particular receptor, the publication reports: The presence/absence analyses assumed that sequencing depth was roughly uniform across donors, and that assumption may not be true. Correlated functional status among segregating V segments might reflect linkage disequilibrium, but an unknown experimental factor could not be ruled out. The authors suggested that the approach could potentially be extended to other disease states and immunological phenotypes. According to a later analysis, parvovirus B19, influenza, CMV and Epstein-Barr virus appeared linked to several top co-occurrence clusters. This cohort had only TCR beta chains sequenced, and the lack of alpha or paired-chain data limited which features could be detected. The classifier was reported to diagnose cytomegalovirus status with high specificity and sensitivity in both the original and validation cohorts. In a later genetic analysis, fewer N-insertions in productive TCRs were reported among donors in an Asian-associated ancestry cluster than the approximately 670-donor mean. A later analysis associated 16,951 TCR beta sequences with specific HLA alleles at a false discovery rate of 0.05. Immune exposure information for the cohort was limited to CMV serostatus. The sequencing pipeline was judged likely to have produced a cluster of highly shared sequence variants as a technical artifact. A further reported finding was that TCR beta sequences accurately predicted the HLA-A and HLA-B alleles for most subjects in the first cohort. In an earlier analysis of roughly 500 of the donors, most TCR beta V segments appeared in productive rearrangements about 87% or about 30% of the time, broadly matching IMGT annotations. A later analysis found that HLA-associated TCR beta chains were more clonally expanded and had lower generation probabilities than equally common non-associated chains. While some public TCRs were present in many individuals, most TCR sequences turned up only very rarely across donors. In a later genetic analysis, a missense DCLRE1C variant was associated with V-gene and J-gene trimming of TCR beta chains, and the association was replicated in an independent cohort. HLA typing was unavailable for some donors at each locus, so association tests used only the typed subset. A total of 164 TCR beta chains were listed by the study as associated with cytomegalovirus. A later analysis found that TCR association rates varied across HLA loci, with DRB1 alleles showing the most associated TCRs and HLA-C alleles the fewest. Assigning TCR associations to individual alleles was difficult when HLA alleles, especially DR and DQ, strongly co-occurred. In a later analysis, most CMV-associated TCR beta chains were found to appear HLA-restricted, with HLA associations seemingly driven largely by CMV exposure. The earlier analysis of about 600 of the donors excluded 15 to 20 rarely observed V segments, including chromosome 9 orphons, because counts were too low. Three of the identified cytomegalovirus-associated TCR beta chains were confirmed in vitro to be specific for cytomegalovirus antigens.

The TCR sequence derives from a man aged 35 to 55 in good health and CMV-seropositive. The sequencing input was PBMCs.

The DNA sequence is as follows: TGTGCCAGCAGCCCCCTGAGCGGCAAAGAGACCCAGTACTTC. This is translated as CASSPLSGKETQYF. The chain is encoded by TRBV9 joined to TRBJ2-5; the D gene is perhaps TRBD2, on 5 matching bases. Inclusive of the bounding cysteine and phenylalanine, the CDR3 is 14 residues long. Only CDR3 DNA is held: 42 bases, read in frame from base 1. The germline V gene yields SGDLS for CDR1 and YYNGEE for CDR2. Trimming at the junction amounts to 4 bases on V and 3 bases on J, and the germline ends lie 13 bases apart.